These 4 T cell receptor beta chains came from one sample sequenced in a study of T cells in localized non-small cell lung cancer. The method was immunoSEQ multiplex PCR; TCRdb's version includes in-frame clones alone and lacks a portion of them. The sample has almost 40,000 clones, around 75% seen once. Here the sequenced sample was PBMCs, taken before any cancer treatment. The receptor set was obtained from a woman aged 40-69 years with stage II squamous cell lung carcinoma.

The chain links TRBV6-1 to TRBJ1-4; D call uncertain. The CDR3 extends over 16 amino acids. Looked up from germline, CDR1 is MNHNS and CDR2 is SASEGT. V gave up 5 bases and J gave up 4 bases, with 17 bases separating them. CDR3: CASSQGRLINNEKLFF. The CDR3 DNA reads TGTGCCAGCAGTCAAGGGAGACTGATCAATAATGAAAAACTGTTTTTT.

The rearrangement links TRBV6-1 to TRBJ1-5, with D hard to call. V was clipped by 0 bases and J by 4 bases, with 13 bases between them. The CDR3 totals 16 residues. Looked up from germline, CDR1 is MNHNS and CDR2 is SASEGT. The CDR3 DNA is TGTGCCAGCAGTGAAGCAACCGTTAGAGCTAATCAGCCCCAGCATTTT. It codes for CASSEATVRANQPQHF.

The chain carries TRBV14 and TRBJ2-3; a weak D match, TRBD1 (5 bases). The germline gives CDR1 SGHDN, CDR2 FVKESK. The length of the CDR3 is 15 residues. Trimming cost V 4 bases and J 2 bases, with 13 bases left between them. CDR3 in DNA: TGTGCCAGCAGCCGCAATACAGGAGTCACAGATACGCAGTATTTT. Translated: CASSRNTGVTDTQYF.

The chain uses TRBV25-1 and TRBJ1-2; D remains ambiguous. Germline lookup yields CDR1 MGHDK and CDR2 SYGVNS. There are 13 residues in the CDR3. Trimming shortened V by 3 bases and J by 4 bases, and 9 bases separated the two germline ends. CDR3 loop: CASSDTFAYGYTF. The CDR3 DNA is TGTGCCAGCAGTGATACCTTCGCCTATGGCTACACCTTC.